The clone carrying this T cell receptor beta chain was observed once. This specimen belongs to a study of blood T cell repertoires in COVID-19. This CDR3 contains 14 residues. Germline trimming cut 5 bases from V and 0 bases from J; bases unmatched to any gene: 4. The germline V gene has CDR1 MNHEY and CDR2 SMNVEV (reference sequence). Sequencing was performed with immunoSEQ multiplex PCR; in TCRdb, only in-frame clones are kept and a portion is missing. The data contain about 110,000 clones, 85% to 90% of them singletons. J is TRBJ2-7 and V is TRBV27; 7 bases align to TRBD2. The material sequenced was peripheral blood. The sequence derives from a human donor in a cohort sampled during active COVID-19. In nucleotides, the CDR3 is TGTGCCAGCAGTGGGCTAGCGGACTCCTACGAGCAGTACTTC. The encoded protein is CASSGLADSYEQYF.